Detailed here is one T cell receptor (beta chain). TCRdb called the RT-PCR reads again in MiXCR, with one record for every CDR3 protein. The sample records a few hundred thousand distinct CDR3 sequences, around 10% being singletons. The data stem from a study of response to subunit inactivated influenza vaccine. J gave up 2 bases and V 6 bases, and 9 bases lay outside the gene matches. The CDR3 is made up of 15 amino acids. CDR1 is DFQATT, CDR2 SNEGSKA, per germline (reference sequence). These same data were also listed under a study on T cells expressing NK-cell markers. Turning to that study: It was by 5'RACE template switching with UMIs that TCR beta cDNA was made. Each of roughly six donors carried dominant NKG2C+ clonotypes accounting for about 1.0-7.0% of CD8+ T cells.

This chain links TRBV20-1 with TRBJ2-3; 9 nucleotides align to TRBD2. The input for sequencing was PBMCs from blood, taken on the day of vaccination. The sequence was collected from a man aged 50 or older who received an inactivated influenza vaccine. CDR3 protein: CSAPASGKATDTQYF. CDR3 in DNA: TGCAGTGCCCCCGCTAGCGGGAAGGCCACAGATACGCAGTATTTT.